The table lists the clone carrying this TCR beta chain with a few counts. Its antigen is still unknown. This specimen comes from a study of beta chain features in type 1 diabetes. In the study overall: Over all samples combined, about 99,000,000 sorted cells were examined.

This CDR3 is built from 15 residues. Trimming removed 0 bases from V and 8 bases from J, with 16 bases in between. Germline V gene data show CDR1 as LGHNA and CDR2 as YSLEER. Findings and caveats of the study: Here, the possible influence of HLA type (on TCRB rearrangement) remained unresolved. Significant though moderate, a shortening of TCRB CDR3s appeared in all four CD4+ subsets of Type 1 diabetes patients.

Researchers reported sorting CD4+ naive, central memory, regulatory and stem cell-like memory cells via CD45RO/CCR7/CD25/CD127/CD95/CD27. Purity (above 98%) was reached by all sorted populations. All of the isolated RNA was reverse transcribed, so expressed TCRB transcripts were sequenced. TCRdb's copy holds only in-frame clones and misses some; the assay was immunoSEQ multiplex PCR. The repertoire holds about 660,000 clones, around an eighth seen once, with approximately 0.043% in the top ten. The receptor's source is a man aged 18 to 30 with type 1 diabetes. V usage is TRBV4-3 and J usage is TRBJ2-5; D unclear. The specimen sequenced was naive CD4+ T cells from blood. The CDR3 is CASSQDPLKYPTQYF. CDR3 DNA: TGCGCCAGCAGCCAAGATCCCCTCAAATATCCCACCCAGTACTTC.